This TCR beta chain was retrieved from a study of cytomegalovirus exposure and HLA in healthy donors. Germline CDR1 and CDR2: MNHNY and SVGAGI (reference sequence). The CDR3 totals 14 residues. J gave up 6 bases and V 2 bases, and 4 bases lay outside the gene matches. The primer mix had 60 Vbeta and 13 Jbeta primers. TCRdb's table, derived via immunoSEQ multiplex PCR, lists solely in-frame clones and lacks some. The sample holds about 94,000 clones; around three fifths are singletons and the top ten take 3% to 5%. The sequence was collected from a man in his thirties or forties in good health and CMV-seronegative. The chain recombines TRBV6-6 with TRBJ2-7; TRBD1 matches 10 bases. Sequencing was carried out using PBMCs. CDR3 loop: CASSYGQGEGEQYF. Written as DNA, the CDR3 is TGTGCCAGCAGTTACGGACAGGGGGAAGGCGAGCAGTACTTC.